This T cell receptor (beta chain) was observed in a study of blood T cell repertoires in COVID-19. Assay: immunoSEQ multiplex PCR; the TCRdb copy retains only in-frame clones and omits some. The sample carries about 200,000 clones, approximately 87% recorded once. The ends were cut back, 4 bases at V and 9 bases at J, with 9 bases in the middle. The length of the CDR3 is 12 residues. Germline V gene data show CDR1 as KGHDR and CDR2 as SFDVKD. The chain couples TRBV24-1 to TRBJ1-5; no clear D gene. The receptor was isolated from a woman in her forties or fifties with acute or convalescent COVID-19. The specimen sequenced was peripheral blood. The chain's CDR3 is CATSEENRPQHF. CDR3 sequence (DNA): TGTGCCACCAGTGAGGAGAACCGGCCCCAGCATTTT.